Below are 4 T cell receptor beta chains sequenced from a single sample in a study of T cells after yellow fever vaccination. Each CDR3 protein is one row after TCRdb ran MiXCR on the 5' RACE reads. The sample includes hundreds of thousands of distinct CDR3 sequences, around a fifth seen only once; the top ten take around 16%. The sample here was PBMCs, taken approximately 22 days after the first yellow fever vaccination. The source of these receptors is a man between 18 and 35 years old who received the YFV17D yellow fever vaccine.

This clonotype was counted between two and nine times. The V and J genes are TRBV12-3 or TRBV12-4 and TRBJ2-5; 9 nucleotides line up with TRBD2. J was trimmed by 5 bases and V by 5 bases; bases with no gene match: 9. The CDR3 totals 15 residues. The CDR3 nucleotides read TGTGCCAGCAGTGCGGGGGGGCCGTACTATGAGACCCAGTACTTC. Translation: CASSAGGPYYETQYF.

The genes are TRBV28 and TRBJ2-3; D is possibly TRBD1 (5 bases). The germline CDR1 and CDR2 sequences are MDHEN and SYDVKM. Trimming pared 7 bases from V and 2 bases from J, leaving 16 bases between. The CDR3 has 15 amino acids. The CDR3 protein is CASTLAQGFTDTQYF. CDR3 sequence (DNA): TGTGCCAGCACCTTGGCCCAGGGATTCACAGATACGCAGTATTTT.

This clonotype turned up a few times. The V gene is TRBV4-3, the J gene TRBJ2-3; no clear D gene. The V and J ends lost 0 bases and 3 bases respectively, with 7 bases between them. Germline lookup yields CDR1 LGHNA and CDR2 YSLEER. The CDR3 sequence is 14 residues long. The CDR3 region is CASSQDSRTDTQYF. The CDR3 DNA sequence: TGCGCCAGCAGCCAAGACTCGAGGACAGATACGCAGTATTTT.

This clonotype was detected a few times. V usage is TRBV12-5 and J usage is TRBJ2-2, with D perhaps TRBD1 or TRBD2 (5 bases each). Trimming shortened V by 1 base and J by 8 bases, and 14 bases separated the two germline ends. Per the germline V gene, CDR1 is LGHNT and CDR2 is FRNRAP. CDR3 size: 15 residues. CDR3 nucleotides: TGTGCTAGTGGTTTGGCGACAGCGGCGGCTGGGGAGCTGTTTTTT. It translates to CASGLATAAAGELFF.